Listed below are T cell receptor beta chains from one sample, sequenced in a study of T cells in localized non-small cell lung cancer. Only in-frame clones appear in the TCRdb table, and some are missing; sequencing was by immunoSEQ multiplex PCR. The table shows roughly 34,000 clones, with over 75% occurring only once. Sequenced material: peripheral blood, taken before any cancer treatment. The receptors here all came from a male donor aged 60 or over with stage III lung adenocarcinoma. Both conserved end residues are part of each CDR3. The order of the fields is CDR3 length, clone size, V gene, D gene, J gene, CDR3 DNA, CDR3 protein. The D gene is left open where the match is weak. Clone size is shown for a subset of rows, as once, few, many or a class of expanded clone.

len: 18
abundance: NA
v_gene: TRBV4-1
d_gene: TRBD1
j_gene: TRBJ1-4
CDR3nt: TGCGCCAGCAGCCAAGGTATCGGCAGGGGGATAGCATTTGAAAAACTGTTTTTT
CDR3aa: CASSQGIGRGIAFEKLFF

len: 15
abundance: NA
v_gene: TRBV5-4
d_gene: NA
j_gene: TRBJ2-1
CDR3nt: TGTGCCAGCAGCTTGCCCCGAAGCTCCTACAATGAGCAGTTCTTC
CDR3aa: CASSLPRSSYNEQFF

len: 14
abundance: NA
v_gene: TRBV2
d_gene: TRBD2
j_gene: TRBJ2-7
CDR3nt: TGTGCCAGCAAGCGGGAGAGGAGCTCCTACGAGCAGTACTTC
CDR3aa: CASKRERSSYEQYF

len: 13
abundance: NA
v_gene: TRBV2
d_gene: NA
j_gene: TRBJ1-3
CDR3nt: TGTGCCAGCAGACCGGGTACTGGAAACACCATATATTTT
CDR3aa: CASRPGTGNTIYF

len: 13
abundance: NA
v_gene: TRBV19
d_gene: NA
j_gene: TRBJ2-5
CDR3nt: TGTGCCACCCTTGGGCAGGGGCAAGAGACCCAGTACTTC
CDR3aa: CATLGQGQETQYF

len: 14
abundance: NA
v_gene: TRBV7-6
d_gene: NA
j_gene: TRBJ2-7
CDR3nt: TGTGCCAGCAGTGTAGAGGCCGGCTCCTACGAGCAGTACTTC
CDR3aa: CASSVEAGSYEQYF

len: 16
abundance: NA
v_gene: TRBV5-5
d_gene: NA
j_gene: TRBJ1-5
CDR3nt: TGTGCCAGCAGCTTGTATGGGGCGAATAGCAATCAGCCCCAGCATTTT
CDR3aa: CASSLYGANSNQPQHF

len: 10
abundance: NA
v_gene: TRBV5-1
d_gene: NA
j_gene: TRBJ2-7
CDR3nt: TGCGCCAGCGGGACCTACGAGCAGTACTTC
CDR3aa: CASGTYEQYF

len: 13
abundance: NA
v_gene: TRBV19
d_gene: TRBD1
j_gene: TRBJ1-4
CDR3nt: TGTGCCACCAGGGACAGGGATAATGAAAAACTGTTTTTT
CDR3aa: CATRDRDNEKLFF

len: 16
abundance: NA
v_gene: TRBV4-1
d_gene: NA
j_gene: TRBJ2-1
CDR3nt: TGCGCCAGCAGCCAAGACGCGACTACTAACTACAATGAGCAGTTCTTC
CDR3aa: CASSQDATTNYNEQFF

len: 14
abundance: NA
v_gene: TRBV6-4
d_gene: TRBD1
j_gene: TRBJ2-1
CDR3nt: TGTGCCAGCAGTGCCGGGACAGGGGGCACTGAGCAGTTCTTC
CDR3aa: CASSAGTGGTEQFF

len: 14
abundance: NA
v_gene: TRBV4-2
d_gene: NA
j_gene: TRBJ1-1
CDR3nt: TGTGCCAGCAGCCAAGTACAGGGGAACACTGAAGCTTTCTTT
CDR3aa: CASSQVQGNTEAFF

len: 12
abundance: NA
v_gene: TRBV7-8
d_gene: NA
j_gene: TRBJ1-4
CDR3nt: TGTGCCAGCAGCCCCGGAGGGGAAAAACTGTTTTTT
CDR3aa: CASSPGGEKLFF

len: 13
abundance: NA
v_gene: TRBV27
d_gene: NA
j_gene: TRBJ1-2
CDR3nt: TGTGCCAGCAGTTTTAGGGCCCACTATGGCTACACCTTC
CDR3aa: CASSFRAHYGYTF

len: 13
abundance: NA
v_gene: TRBV5-4
d_gene: TRBD1
j_gene: TRBJ1-2
CDR3nt: TGTGCCAGCAGACAGGACAGGGATGGGGGCTACACCTTC
CDR3aa: CASRQDRDGGYTF

len: 17
abundance: NA
v_gene: TRBV7-3
d_gene: NA
j_gene: TRBJ2-1
CDR3nt: TGTGCCAGCAGCTTAAACCCCCCGGGTAGCTCCTACAATGAGCAGTTCTTC
CDR3aa: CASSLNPPGSSYNEQFF

len: 16
abundance: NA
v_gene: TRBV7-9
d_gene: TRBD1
j_gene: TRBJ1-3
CDR3nt: TGTGCCAGCAGTCCACCGGGACAGGGCTCTGGAAACACCATATATTTT
CDR3aa: CASSPPGQGSGNTIYF

len: 13
abundance: NA
v_gene: TRBV29-1
d_gene: NA
j_gene: TRBJ1-5
CDR3nt: TGCAGCGTTAACGGGGTTGGGGATCAGCCCCAGCATTTT
CDR3aa: CSVNGVGDQPQHF

len: 13
abundance: few
v_gene: TRBV27
d_gene: NA
j_gene: TRBJ1-1
CDR3nt: TGTGCCAGCAGTTTATGGGGGAACACTGAAGCTTTCTTT
CDR3aa: CASSLWGNTEAFF

len: 16
abundance: NA
v_gene: TRBV5-8
d_gene: NA
j_gene: TRBJ1-6
CDR3nt: TGTGCCAGCAGCCCCCCAGAGGGAACCTATAATTCACCCCTCCACTTT
CDR3aa: CASSPPEGTYNSPLHF

len: 14
abundance: NA
v_gene: TRBV10-3
d_gene: TRBD1
j_gene: TRBJ1-2
CDR3nt: TGTGCCATCAGTGAGACCGGACAGGGGTATGGCTACACCTTC
CDR3aa: CAISETGQGYGYTF

len: 15
abundance: NA
v_gene: TRBV18
d_gene: TRBD1
j_gene: TRBJ2-1
CDR3nt: TGTGCCAGCTCACCACGGACAGGGGACTACAATGAGCAGTTCTTC
CDR3aa: CASSPRTGDYNEQFF

len: 15
abundance: NA
v_gene: TRBV7-2
d_gene: NA
j_gene: TRBJ2-1
CDR3nt: TGTGCCAGCAGCAACGACGGAGGCTCCTACAATGAGCAGTTCTTC
CDR3aa: CASSNDGGSYNEQFF

len: 17
abundance: NA
v_gene: TRBV7-6
d_gene: TRBD1
j_gene: TRBJ2-2
CDR3nt: TGTGCCAGCAGCTTAGAACACAGGGGGACTTACACCGGGGAGCTGTTTTTT
CDR3aa: CASSLEHRGTYTGELFF

len: 15
abundance: NA
v_gene: TRBV28
d_gene: TRBD2
j_gene: TRBJ2-7
CDR3nt: TGTGCCGGGATGGGTGGCGGGAGCAACCACTACGAGCAGTACTTC
CDR3aa: CAGMGGGSNHYEQYF

len: 14
abundance: NA
v_gene: TRBV6-1
d_gene: TRBD1
j_gene: TRBJ1-2
CDR3nt: TGTGCCAGCTCGAACAGGGGGCTTGACTATGGCTACACCTTC
CDR3aa: CASSNRGLDYGYTF

len: 15
abundance: NA
v_gene: TRBV28
d_gene: NA
j_gene: TRBJ1-2
CDR3nt: TGTGCCAGCAGTTCTGGTGGAGGAGGCTGGAATGGCTACACCTTC
CDR3aa: CASSSGGGGWNGYTF

len: 15
abundance: NA
v_gene: TRBV5-1
d_gene: TRBD2
j_gene: TRBJ2-1
CDR3nt: TGCGCCAGCAGCGGACTAGCGGGAGGTCTGAATGAGCAGTTCTTC
CDR3aa: CASSGLAGGLNEQFF

len: 16
abundance: NA
v_gene: TRBV7-5
d_gene: NA
j_gene: TRBJ2-7
CDR3nt: TGTGTCAGAAGCTTCCCCGGCGAACCTCGAGCCTACGAGCAGTACTTC
CDR3aa: CVRSFPGEPRAYEQYF

len: 18
abundance: once
v_gene: TRBV5-6
d_gene: TRBD2
j_gene: TRBJ2-5
CDR3nt: TGTGCCAGCAGCTTGGTAGGACTAGCGGGAGGGCCGGGAGAGACCCAGTACTTC
CDR3aa: CASSLVGLAGGPGETQYF

len: 15
abundance: NA
v_gene: TRBV2
d_gene: NA
j_gene: TRBJ1-2
CDR3nt: TGTGCCAGCAGTGAAGTACGGCCAGGAGTCGGTGGCTACACCTTC
CDR3aa: CASSEVRPGVGGYTF

len: 12
abundance: NA
v_gene: TRBV6-4
d_gene: NA
j_gene: TRBJ2-2
CDR3nt: TGTGCCAGCAGTGTAGTGGACGGGGAGCTGTTTTTT
CDR3aa: CASSVVDGELFF